The T cell receptor beta chain described here comes from a study of T-cell reconstitution after alpha-beta-depleted transplantation in children. Findings and limits, study-wide: Among T cells one year after transplant, newly produced cells accounted for most counts and diversity. High day-60 TCRbeta diversity in some patients came from surviving recipient T cells and thymic progenitors. Where alpha-beta T cells came from about two months after transplant was reportedly several hundred expanded graft clones.

Looked up from germline, CDR1 is MNHNS and CDR2 is SASEGT. The CDR3 contains 14 residues. Regarding this clonotype: Its antigen is currently unknown.

It was with unique molecular identifiers that the TCRbeta library was prepared. TCRdb re-derived calls from the PCR reads in MiXCR, one entry per CDR3 protein. The data contain about 610,000 distinct CDR3 sequences, approximately 30% of them singletons. Sequencing used PBMCs, obtained before TCRalphabeta/CD19-depleted stem cell transplant. This clonotype was sampled from a boy less than two years old with Wiskott-Aldrich syndrome, due to receive a stem cell transplant. The chain recombines TRBV6-1 with TRBJ2-1; 8 nucleotides match TRBD2. CDR3 protein: CATSHGRAVGAQFF. In nucleotides, the CDR3 is TGTGCTACAAGCCACGGGAGGGCCGTTGGTGCGCAGTTCTTC.